This paragraph covers one T cell receptor beta chain sequence. These data are taken from a study of blood T cell repertoires in COVID-19. Study-level information: Sites across the United States, Italy and Spain contributed samples from acute and convalescent COVID-19.

The CDR3 totals 12 residues. Germline CDR1 is LNHDA and CDR2 is SQIVND (reference sequence). V shed 9 bases and J 9 bases; nucleotides not matched to a gene: 7. Original processing methods: Researchers report that nucleated cell counts were estimated from reference gene primer amplification. Assay used: immunoSEQ multiplex PCR; TCRdb lists only in-frame clones, some missing. V and J calls and clone size follow that table, whereas D and trimming were derived from the DNA. The sample has approximately 13,000 clones, 60% to 75% seen once; the top ten hold 9.7%. The chain carries TRBV19 and TRBJ2-1; 8 bases are a match to TRBD2. The sequence was obtained from a man in his 70s with acute or convalescent COVID-19. Sequencing used peripheral blood. The CDR3 protein is CASRGGLAEQFF. For the CDR3, the DNA is TGTGCCAGCCGGGGGGGGCTGGCTGAGCAGTTCTTC.